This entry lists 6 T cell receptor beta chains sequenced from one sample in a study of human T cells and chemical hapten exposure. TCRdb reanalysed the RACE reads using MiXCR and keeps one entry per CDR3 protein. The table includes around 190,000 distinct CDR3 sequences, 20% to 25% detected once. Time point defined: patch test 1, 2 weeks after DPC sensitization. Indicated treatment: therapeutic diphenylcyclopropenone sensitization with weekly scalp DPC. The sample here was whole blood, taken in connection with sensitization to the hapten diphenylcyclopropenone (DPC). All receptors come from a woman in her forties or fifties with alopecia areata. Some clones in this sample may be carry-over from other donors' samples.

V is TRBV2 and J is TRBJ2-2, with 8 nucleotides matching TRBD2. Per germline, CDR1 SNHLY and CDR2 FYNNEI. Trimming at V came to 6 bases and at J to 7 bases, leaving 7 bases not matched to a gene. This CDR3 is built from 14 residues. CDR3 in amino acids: CASRPGLVIGELFF. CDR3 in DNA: TGTGCCAGCAGGCCGGGACTAGTGATCGGGGAGCTGTTTTTT. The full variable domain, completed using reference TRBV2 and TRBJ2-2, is EPEVTQTPSHQVTQMGQEVILRCVPISNHLYFYWYRQILGQKVEFLVSFYNNEISEKSEIFDDQFSVERPDGSNFTLKIRSTKLEDSAMYFCASRPGLVIGELFFGEGSRLTVL.

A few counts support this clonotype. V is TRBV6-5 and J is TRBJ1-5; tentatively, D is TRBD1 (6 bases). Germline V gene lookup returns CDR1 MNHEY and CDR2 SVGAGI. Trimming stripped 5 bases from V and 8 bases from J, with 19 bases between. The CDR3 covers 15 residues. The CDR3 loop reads CASSPRGRRDKPQHF. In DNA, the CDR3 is TGTGCCAGCAGTCCACGAGGGAGGAGGGACAAGCCCCAGCATTTT.

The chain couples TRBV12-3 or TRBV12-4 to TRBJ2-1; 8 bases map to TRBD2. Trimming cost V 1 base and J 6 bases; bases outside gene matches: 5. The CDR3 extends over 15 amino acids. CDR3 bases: TGTGCCAGCAGTTTAGTCAGCGGGAGTGGCAATGAGCAGTTCTTC. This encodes CASSLVSGSGNEQFF.

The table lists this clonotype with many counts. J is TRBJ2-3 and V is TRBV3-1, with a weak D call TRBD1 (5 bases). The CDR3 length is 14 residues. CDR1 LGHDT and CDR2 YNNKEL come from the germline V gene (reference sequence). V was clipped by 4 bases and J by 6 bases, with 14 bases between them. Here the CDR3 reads CASSLGHVGDTQYF. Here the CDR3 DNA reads TGTGCCAGCAGCCTTGGACACGTTGGTGATACGCAGTATTTT.

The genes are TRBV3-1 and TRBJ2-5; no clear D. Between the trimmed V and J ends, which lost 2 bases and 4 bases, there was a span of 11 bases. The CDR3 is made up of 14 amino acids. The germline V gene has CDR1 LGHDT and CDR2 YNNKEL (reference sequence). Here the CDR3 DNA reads TGTGCCAGCAGCCAACGAGACTTAGGAGAGACCCAGTACTTC. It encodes CASSQRDLGETQYF.

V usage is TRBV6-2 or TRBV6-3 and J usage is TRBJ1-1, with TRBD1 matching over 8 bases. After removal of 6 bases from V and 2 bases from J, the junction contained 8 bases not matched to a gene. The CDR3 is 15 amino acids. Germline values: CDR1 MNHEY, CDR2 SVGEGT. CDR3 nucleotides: TGTGCCAGCAGCCGACAGGGGTTGATAAACACTGAAGCTTTCTTT. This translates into CASSRQGLINTEAFF.